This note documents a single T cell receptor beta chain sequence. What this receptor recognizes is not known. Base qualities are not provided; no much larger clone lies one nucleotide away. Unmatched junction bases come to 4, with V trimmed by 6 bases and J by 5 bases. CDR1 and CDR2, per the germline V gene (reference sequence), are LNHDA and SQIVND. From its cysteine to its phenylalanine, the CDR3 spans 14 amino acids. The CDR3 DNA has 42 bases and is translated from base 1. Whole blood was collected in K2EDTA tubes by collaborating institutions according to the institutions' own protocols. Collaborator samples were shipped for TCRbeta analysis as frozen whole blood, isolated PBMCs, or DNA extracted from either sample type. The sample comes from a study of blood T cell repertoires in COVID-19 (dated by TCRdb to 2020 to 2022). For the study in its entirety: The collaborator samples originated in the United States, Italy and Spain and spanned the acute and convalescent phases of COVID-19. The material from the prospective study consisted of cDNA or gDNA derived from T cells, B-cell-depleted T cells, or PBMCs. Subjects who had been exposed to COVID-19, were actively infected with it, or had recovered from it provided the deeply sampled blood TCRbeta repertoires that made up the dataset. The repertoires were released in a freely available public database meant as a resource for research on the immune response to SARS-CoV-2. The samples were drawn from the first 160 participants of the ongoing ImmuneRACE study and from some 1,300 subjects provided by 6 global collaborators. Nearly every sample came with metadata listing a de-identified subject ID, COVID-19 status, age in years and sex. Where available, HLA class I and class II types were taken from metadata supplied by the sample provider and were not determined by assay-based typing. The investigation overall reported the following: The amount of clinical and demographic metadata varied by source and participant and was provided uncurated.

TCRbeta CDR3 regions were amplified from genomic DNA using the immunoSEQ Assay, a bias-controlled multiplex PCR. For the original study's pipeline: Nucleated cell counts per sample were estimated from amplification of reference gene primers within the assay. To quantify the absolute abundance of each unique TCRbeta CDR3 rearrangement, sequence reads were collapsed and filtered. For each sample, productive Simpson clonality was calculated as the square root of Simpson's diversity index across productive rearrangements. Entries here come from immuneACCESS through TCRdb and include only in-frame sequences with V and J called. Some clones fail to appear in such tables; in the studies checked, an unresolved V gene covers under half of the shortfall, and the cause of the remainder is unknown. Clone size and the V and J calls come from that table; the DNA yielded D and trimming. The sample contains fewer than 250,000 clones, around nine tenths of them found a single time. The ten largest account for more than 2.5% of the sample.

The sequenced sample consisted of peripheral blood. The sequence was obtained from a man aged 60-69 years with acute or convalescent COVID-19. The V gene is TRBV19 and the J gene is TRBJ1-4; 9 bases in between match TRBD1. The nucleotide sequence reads TGTGCCAGTAGCAACGGACAGGGGAATGAAAAACTGTTTTTT. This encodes CASSNGQGNEKLFF.